This T cell receptor beta chain was identified during a study of T-cell memory formation after mild COVID-19. In this sample, this clonotype turned up a few times. TCRdb re-called the 5' RACE reads with MiXCR, one entry per CDR3 protein. The sample lists about 110,000 distinct CDR3 sequences, roughly an eighth occurring once. With 1 base clipped from V and 9 bases from J, the junction kept 12 bases outside the gene matches. There are 16 residues in the CDR3. From germline, CDR1 is MGHRA and CDR2 YSYEKL. The V call is TRBV4-1, the J call TRBJ2-1; 7 bases match TRBD2. The sequenced sample consisted of PBMCs or a T cell subset sorted from them (not recorded which). The source of this sequence is an adult woman who had mild COVID-19 (a few samples of this study predate the infection). Cell type and time point are not known. This CDR3 reads CASSQAQLAEHTEQFF. DNA for the CDR3: TGCGCCAGCAGCCAAGCTCAGCTAGCGGAACACACTGAGCAGTTCTTC.